This T cell receptor (beta chain) was profiled in a study of cytomegalovirus exposure and HLA in healthy donors. Study-level information: A later analysis reported the 120 or so validation repertoires used the same platform as the roughly 700 first-cohort repertoires.

This clone was found a few times. Its matching antigen is unknown. V lost 10 bases, J lost 6 bases, and 12 bases stayed unmatched. This CDR3 is built from 14 residues. Germline values: CDR1 MNHNS, CDR2 SASEGT. Study-wide points: That first-cohort TCR clusters tended to co-occur in the 95 to 150 validation repertoires was found in a later analysis.

Assay: immunoSEQ multiplex PCR; the TCRdb copy retains only in-frame clones and omits some. The sample comprises around 400,000 clones, 80% to 90% of which are singletons, and approximately 0.8% rests with the top ten. The donors were part of the 120-subject validation cohort, which stood apart from the roughly 670-subject first cohort. This sequence joins TRBV6-1 and TRBJ2-1; 7 bases fit TRBD2. The clonotype comes from a woman younger than 35 in good health and CMV-seronegative. Sample: PBMCs. The CDR3 region has the DNA TGTGCCACCAAGTTCGGTGGGGGGGTCAATGAGCAGTTCTTC. This sequence encodes CATKFGGGVNEQFF.